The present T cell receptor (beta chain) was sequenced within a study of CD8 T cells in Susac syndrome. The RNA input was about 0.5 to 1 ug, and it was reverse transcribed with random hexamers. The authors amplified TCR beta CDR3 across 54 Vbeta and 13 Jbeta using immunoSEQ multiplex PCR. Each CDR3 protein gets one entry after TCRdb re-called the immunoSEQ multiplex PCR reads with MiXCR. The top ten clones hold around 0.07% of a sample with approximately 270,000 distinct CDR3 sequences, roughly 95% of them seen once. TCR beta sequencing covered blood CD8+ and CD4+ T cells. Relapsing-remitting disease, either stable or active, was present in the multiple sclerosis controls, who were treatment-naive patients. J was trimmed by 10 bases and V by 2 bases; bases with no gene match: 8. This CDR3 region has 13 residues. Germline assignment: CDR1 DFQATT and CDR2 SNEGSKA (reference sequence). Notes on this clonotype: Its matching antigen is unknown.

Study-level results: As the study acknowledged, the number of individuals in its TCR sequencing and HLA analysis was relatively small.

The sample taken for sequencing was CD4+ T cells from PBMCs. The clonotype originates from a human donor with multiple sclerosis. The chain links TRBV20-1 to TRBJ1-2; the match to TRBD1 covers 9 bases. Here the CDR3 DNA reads TGCAGTGCTAGAACCGGGACAGGGAGTACCTACACCTTC. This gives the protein CSARTGTGSTYTF.